The 32 T cell receptor beta chains listed next were all sequenced from one sample in a study of blood T cell repertoires in COVID-19. Sequencing was performed with immunoSEQ multiplex PCR; in TCRdb, only in-frame clones are kept and a portion is missing. In the table there are some 110,000 clones, roughly 87% of which are singletons. Sequencing was done on a sample of peripheral blood. These receptors were collected from a man aged 50 to 59 with acute or convalescent COVID-19.

This clone came up once. The CDR3 sequence is CASSLEYAVHNEQFF. The CDR3 DNA is TGTGCCAGCAGCTTAGAGTACGCAGTCCACAATGAGCAGTTCTTC. The J gene is TRBJ2-1, the V gene TRBV11-2; D unclear. Germline lookup yields CDR1 SGHAT and CDR2 FQNNGV. With 0 bases removed from V and 5 bases from J, the gap between germline ends came to 11 bases. CDR3 size: 15 residues.

The chain joins TRBV19 to TRBJ2-1; 7 bases match TRBD2. The CDR3 has 17 residues. J gave up 6 bases and V 0 bases, and 11 bases lay outside the gene matches. The germline CDR1 and CDR2 sequences are LNHDA and SQIVND (reference sequence). The DNA for the CDR3 is TGTGCCAGTAGTATAGAGGCGGCTAGCGGTTTATTCAATGAGCAGTTCTTC. It is translated as CASSIEAASGLFNEQFF.

V is TRBV29-1 and J is TRBJ1-3; the match to TRBD1 covers 8 bases. The CDR3 totals 14 residues. CDR1 is SQVTM, CDR2 ANQGSEA, per germline. V trimming: 4 bases; J trimming: 3 bases; junction bases outside the gene matches: 5. The CDR3 reads CSVGIQGDGNTIYF. CDR3 in DNA: TGCAGCGTTGGAATACAGGGGGATGGAAACACCATATATTTT.

The chain employs TRBV19 and TRBJ2-5, with 10 positions matching TRBD2. This CDR3 has 15 residues. Per germline, CDR1 LNHDA and CDR2 SQIVND (reference sequence). V was clipped by 4 bases and J by 7 bases; unmatched bases: 9. CDR3 sequence: CASSTLAGEAGTQYF. The CDR3 DNA reads as TGTGCCAGTAGTACCCTAGCGGGAGAGGCTGGGACCCAGTACTTC.

The rearrangement uses TRBV5-1 and TRBJ1-5, with no clear D. This CDR3 comprises 15 residues. V gave up 2 bases and J gave up 1 base, with 10 bases separating them. Looked up from germline, CDR1 is SGHRS and CDR2 is YFSETQ. CDR3 DNA: TGCGCCAGCAGCTTATCCCCCCTCAGCAATCAGCCCCAGCATTTT. It specifies CASSLSPLSNQPQHF.

This chain connects TRBV29-1 to TRBJ1-2, with a weak D call TRBD1 (5 bases). The germline gives CDR1 SQVTM, CDR2 ANQGSEA. V dropped 5 bases and J dropped 5 bases, with 12 bases sitting between them. CDR3 length: 12 amino acids. The CDR3 coding sequence is TGCAGCGTTCGCGGGACTTCGTATGGCTACACCTTC. As protein: CSVRGTSYGYTF.

This chain links TRBV28 with TRBJ1-5, with D possibly TRBD1 on 6 matching bases. In germline, CDR1 is MDHEN, CDR2 SYDVKM. The CDR3 is 14 amino acids. V dropped 4 bases and J dropped 7 bases, with 14 bases sitting between them. This CDR3 is CASSSALDRQPQHF. The CDR3 DNA reads as TGTGCCAGCAGTTCTGCGCTCGACAGGCAGCCCCAGCATTTT.

The chain is built from TRBV5-1 and TRBJ2-7; possible D gene TRBD2, 6 bases. Per the germline V gene, CDR1 is SGHRS and CDR2 is YFSETQ. This CDR3 has 12 residues. Trimming took 2 bases from V and 5 from J, leaving 8 bases between them. The CDR3 sequence is CASSFGGNEQYF. The CDR3 nucleotides read TGCGCCAGCAGCTTCGGAGGGAACGAGCAGTACTTC.

As for this clone: The sample contains more than one DNA sequence encoding this CDR3. This chain links TRBV3-1 (or the pseudogene TRBV3-2) with TRBJ2-7; D remains ambiguous. With 0 bases removed from V and 4 bases from J, the gap between germline ends came to 4 bases. CDR1 is LGHDT, CDR2 YNNKEL, per germline (reference sequence). CDR3 length: 12 residues. CDR3 nucleotide sequence: TGTGCCAGCAGCCAAGATCTATACGAGCAGTACTTC. Translating it yields CASSQDLYEQYF.

This chain's CDR3 is CSTSGLITEAFF. CDR3 in DNA: TGCAGCACCTCAGGGTTGATCACTGAAGCTTTCTTT. V usage is TRBV29-1 and J usage is TRBJ1-1; D might be TRBD1 (5 bases). The CDR3 has 12 residues. Germline V CDR1 and CDR2: SQVTM, ANQGSEA. The ends were cut back, 8 bases at V and 4 bases at J, with 14 bases in the middle.

The J gene is TRBJ2-1, the V gene TRBV27, with 8 bases fitting TRBD2. Germline lookup yields CDR1 MNHEY and CDR2 SMNVEV (reference sequence). The CDR3 consists of 16 residues. Trimming cost V 4 bases and J 6 bases; bases outside gene matches: 11. The CDR3 loop reads CASSSWGAGVPNEQFF. CDR3 DNA sequence: TGTGCCAGCAGTTCTTGGGGAGCGGGAGTCCCCAATGAGCAGTTCTTC.

This clone is a singleton in its sample. The chain recombines TRBV6-5 with TRBJ1-6; D is unresolved. The V gene's germline CDR1 is MNHEY and CDR2 SVGAGI. The CDR3 spans 14 residues. Trimming removed 4 bases at V and 10 bases at J, with 14 bases between. The CDR3 is CASSFAQTYSPLHF. The CDR3 coding sequence is TGTGCCAGCAGTTTCGCCCAAACCTACTCACCCCTCCACTTT.

This clone was counted a few times. V usage is TRBV29-1 and J usage is TRBJ1-6, with D possibly TRBD1 on 5 matching bases. Germline assignment: CDR1 SQVTM and CDR2 ANQGSEA. This CDR3 has 15 amino acids. The ends were cut back, 5 bases at V and 9 bases at J, with 20 bases in the middle. CDR3 sequence reads: CSVLSGGGGGSPLHF. The CDR3 DNA reads TGCAGCGTTCTCTCTGGGGGGGGTGGCGGTTCACCCCTCCACTTT.

This chain's CDR3 is CASLQGKFSSGANVLTF. CDR3 nucleotide sequence: TGTGCCAGTCTCCAGGGGAAATTCAGCTCTGGGGCCAACGTCCTGACTTTC. This sequence joins TRBV19 and TRBJ2-6; D is possibly TRBD1 (6 bases). CDR1 and CDR2 (germline): LNHDA, SQIVND (reference sequence). V lost 8 bases, J lost 0 bases, and 17 bases lay in between. The CDR3 consists of 17 residues. Full variable domain (rest looked up from reference TRBV19 and TRBJ2-6): DGGITQSPKYLFRKEGQNVTLSCEQNLNHDAMYWYRQDPGQGLRLIYYSQIVNDFQKGDIAEGYSVSREKKESFPLTVTSAQKNPTAFYLCASLQGKFSSGANVLTFGAGSRLTVL.

The CDR3 protein is CASSVPQADLTEAFF. The DNA for the CDR3 is TGTGCCAGCAGCGTACCGCAAGCGGATCTCACTGAAGCTTTCTTT. This chain uses TRBV9 with TRBJ1-1; no clear D gene. The CDR3 contains 15 residues. CDR1 is SGDLS and CDR2 is YYNGEE in the germline V gene. Trimming shortened V by 1 base and J by 4 bases, and 14 bases separated the two germline ends.

The chain carries TRBV7-2 and TRBJ2-2, with 7 bases aligning to TRBD1. The trim removed 5 bases at V and 5 bases at J, leaving 5 bases unmatched. Germline CDR1 reads SGHTA; CDR2 reads FQGNSA. This CDR3 has 14 residues. The CDR3 sequence is CASSGYRGTGELFF. The CDR3 nucleotides are TGTGCCAGCAGCGGCTACAGGGGAACCGGGGAGCTGTTTTTT.

This chain's CDR3 is CAWRPSGILYTQYF. In nucleotides, the CDR3 is TGTGCCTGGAGACCTAGCGGGATTCTCTATACGCAGTATTTT. This chain joins TRBV30 and TRBJ2-3, with TRBD2 matching 9 bases. Germline lookup yields CDR1 GTSNPN and CDR2 SVGIG (reference sequence). The junction had 8 bases not matched to a gene; V was cut back by 3 bases and J by 7 bases. This CDR3 spans 14 amino acids.

V usage is TRBV1 and J usage is TRBJ2-1; TRBD2 was called by the table and not checked on the DNA. TRBV1 is labeled a pseudogene. The CDR3 loop spans 19 amino acids. The CDR3 is CTSSPSRLRGESSYNEQFF. Here the CDR3 DNA reads TGCACCAGCAGCCCTAGTCGCCTTCGGGGGGAAAGCTCCTACAATGAGCAGTTCTTC.

The V call is TRBV7-9, the J call TRBJ1-1, with TRBD1 matching over 7 bases. J lost 1 base, V lost 11 bases, and 7 bases had no gene match. The CDR3 covers 13 residues. Germline V lookup: CDR1 SEHNR, CDR2 FQNEAQ (reference sequence). CDR3 nucleotide sequence: TGTGCCGGGTGGGGGACAGAGAACACTGAAGCTTTCTTT. This translates into CAGWGTENTEAFF.

CDR3 DNA: TGTGCCAGCAGCTTAGGAGGGGCCGTAGCCAAAAACATTCAGTACTTC. Translated, it gives CASSLGGAVAKNIQYF. V usage is TRBV5-4 and J usage is TRBJ2-4; TRBD2 is a possible D gene (6 bases). CDR1 is SGHNT, CDR2 YYREEE, per germline (reference sequence). V dropped 2 bases and J dropped 0 bases, with 12 bases sitting between them. The CDR3 runs 16 residues.

The chain uses TRBV7-9 and TRBJ1-2; 9 bases agree with TRBD1. Germline CDR1 is SEHNR and CDR2 is FQNEAQ (reference sequence). The V segment lost 5 bases and the J segment 8 bases; nucleotides outside the gene matches: 9. The CDR3 loop spans 14 amino acids. This CDR3 is CASSQTQGADGYTF. CDR3 nucleotides: TGTGCCAGCAGCCAAACACAGGGGGCAGACGGCTACACCTTC.

The chain links TRBV27 to TRBJ1-6, with 9 bases identical to TRBD1. CDR1 and CDR2 (germline): MNHEY, SMNVEV (reference sequence). The junction had 10 bases not matched to a gene; V was cut back by 3 bases and J by 7 bases. The CDR3 runs to 17 residues. CDR3 bases: TGTGCCAGCAGTTTCGGTGGGACAGGGATTCGGAATTCACCCCTCCACTTT. Translation gives CASSFGGTGIRNSPLHF.

This clone was recorded once. The chain uses TRBV10-3 and TRBJ2-5; TRBD1 agrees at 8 bases. Germline trimming cut 6 bases from V and 3 bases from J; bases unmatched to any gene: 6. Looked up from germline, CDR1 is ENHRY and CDR2 is SYGVKD. This CDR3 is built from 14 residues. CDR3 sequence: CAIRDGQGKETQYF. For the CDR3, the DNA is TGTGCCATCAGAGATGGACAGGGTAAAGAGACCCAGTACTTC.

The chain couples TRBV5-3 to TRBJ1-4, with 9 nucleotides matching TRBD1. TRBV5-3 counts as an open reading frame of uncertain function. This CDR3 has 16 amino acids. The J segment lost 4 bases and the V segment lost 4 bases, leaving 8 bases of the junction unmatched. In DNA form, the CDR3 reads TGTGCCAGAAGCGCTTCCGGGACAGGGTATAATGAAAAACTGTTTTTT. This gives the protein CARSASGTGYNEKLFF.

The gene calls are TRBV2 and TRBJ1-1, with D hard to call. Germline V gene lookup returns CDR1 SNHLY and CDR2 FYNNEI. CDR3 size: 14 residues. V lost 5 bases, J lost 1 base, and 11 bases lay in between. DNA of the CDR3: TGTGCCAGCAGTCAACCCCGCAGGAACACTGAAGCTTTCTTT. This encodes CASSQPRRNTEAFF.

This chain uses TRBV6-5 with TRBJ2-2; unclear D gene. The germline gives CDR1 MNHEY, CDR2 SVGAGI. Between the trimmed V and J ends, which lost 0 bases and 1 base, there was a span of 6 bases. This CDR3 contains 15 residues. The CDR3 sequence: CASSYSSLNTGELFF. CDR3 nucleotide sequence: TGTGCCAGCAGTTACTCGAGCCTGAACACCGGGGAGCTGTTTTTT.

The rearrangement uses TRBV5-1 and TRBJ2-3, with D maybe TRBD1 (6 bases). The CDR3 covers 15 residues. The V gene lost 7 bases and the J gene lost 0 bases, with 15 bases spanning the gap. Looked up from germline, CDR1 is SGHRS and CDR2 is YFSETQ. The CDR3 DNA reads as TGCGCCAGCGGCCCTACAGGGTTTAGCACAGATACGCAGTATTTT. Translating gives CASGPTGFSTDTQYF. The full variable domain, rest sourced from reference TRBV5-1 and TRBJ2-3, is KAGVTQTPRYLIKTRGQQVTLSCSPISGHRSVSWYQQTPGQGLQFLFEYFSETQRNKGNFPGRFSGRQFSNSRSEMNVSTLELGDSALYLCASGPTGFSTDTQYFGPGTRLTVL.

The V and J genes are TRBV11-3 and TRBJ2-5; no firm D call. This CDR3 is built from 13 residues. The germline CDR1 and CDR2 sequences are SGHNT and YENEEA. Trimming pared 1 base from V and 4 bases from J, leaving 7 bases between. The CDR3 coding sequence is TGTGCCAGCAGCTTAGGGAGTGGAGAGACCCAGTACTTC. Its protein product is CASSLGSGETQYF.

The gene calls are TRBV29-1 and TRBJ1-5; 9 bases are shared with TRBD1. CDR1 SQVTM and CDR2 ANQGSEA come from the germline V gene. V gave up 5 bases and J gave up 3 bases; unmatched junction bases: 5. This CDR3 is built from 14 residues. CDR3 loop: CSVTGQGNNQPQHF. DNA for the CDR3: TGCAGCGTTACCGGACAGGGGAACAATCAGCCCCAGCATTTT.

The chain is built from TRBV19 and TRBJ1-6, with 8 bases matching TRBD1. This CDR3 is 15 amino acids long. Germline V CDR1 and CDR2: LNHDA, SQIVND (reference sequence). V shed 6 bases, J shed 7 bases, and the junction held 8 bases outside the gene matches. The CDR3, as DNA: TGTGCCAGTAGGCTCCCGGGACAGGAAAATTCACCCCTCCACTTT. As protein: CASRLPGQENSPLHF.

About this clone itself: The same CDR3 is also encoded by other DNA sequences in this sample. V is TRBV19 and J is TRBJ1-5, with 8 positions matching TRBD1. This CDR3 has 14 residues. V shed 6 bases and J 2 bases; nucleotides not matched to a gene: 3. CDR1 LNHDA and CDR2 SQIVND come from the germline V gene (reference sequence). The CDR3 bases are TGTGCCAGTAGAAAGACAGGGGGCAATCAGCCCCAGCATTTT. It specifies CASRKTGGNQPQHF.

The count of this clone is one. The chain has TRBV20-1 and TRBJ2-1, with 11 bases lining up with TRBD2. The CDR3 runs 15 residues. Per germline, CDR1 DFQATT and CDR2 SNEGSKA (reference sequence). Trimming cost V 3 bases and J 9 bases; bases outside gene matches: 10. The CDR3 protein is CSASLSSGGIGEQFF. In DNA, the CDR3 is TGCAGTGCTAGTCTGTCTAGCGGGGGGATTGGTGAGCAGTTCTTC.